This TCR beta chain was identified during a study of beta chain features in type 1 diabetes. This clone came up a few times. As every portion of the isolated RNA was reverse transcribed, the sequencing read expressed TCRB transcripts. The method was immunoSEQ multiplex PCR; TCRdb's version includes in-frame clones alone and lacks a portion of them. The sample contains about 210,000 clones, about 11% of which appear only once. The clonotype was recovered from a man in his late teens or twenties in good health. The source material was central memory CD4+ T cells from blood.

The CDR3 DNA reads TGCAGTGCTTTCAGCAGGGGCGGCTACACCTTC. Protein product: CSAFSRGGYTF. This chain links TRBV20-1 with TRBJ1-2; tentatively, D is TRBD1 (6 bases). The V end was cut by 5 bases, the J end by 8 bases, with 12 bases between. Per the germline V gene, CDR1 is DFQATT and CDR2 is SNEGSKA (reference sequence). The CDR3 runs to 11 residues.